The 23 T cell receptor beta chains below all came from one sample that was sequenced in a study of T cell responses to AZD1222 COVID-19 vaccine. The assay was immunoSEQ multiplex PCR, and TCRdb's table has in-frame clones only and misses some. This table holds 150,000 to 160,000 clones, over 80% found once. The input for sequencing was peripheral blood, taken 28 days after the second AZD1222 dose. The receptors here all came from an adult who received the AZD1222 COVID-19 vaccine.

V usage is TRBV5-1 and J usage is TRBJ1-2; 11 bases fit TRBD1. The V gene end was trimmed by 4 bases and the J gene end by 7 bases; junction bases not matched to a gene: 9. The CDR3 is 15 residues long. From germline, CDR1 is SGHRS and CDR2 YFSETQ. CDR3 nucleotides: TGCGCCAGCAGCCAGGCCGGACAGGGGGCTTTTGGCTACACCTTC. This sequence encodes CASSQAGQGAFGYTF.

CDR3 loop: CASSLTGFSEKLFF. The DNA for the CDR3 is TGTGCCAGCAGTTTGACAGGGTTTAGTGAAAAACTGTTTTTT. The rearrangement uses TRBV28 and TRBJ1-4; 7 nucleotides match TRBD1. CDR1 and CDR2 (germline): MDHEN, SYDVKM. J gave up 7 bases and V 3 bases, and 5 bases lay outside the gene matches. The CDR3 is 14 residues long.

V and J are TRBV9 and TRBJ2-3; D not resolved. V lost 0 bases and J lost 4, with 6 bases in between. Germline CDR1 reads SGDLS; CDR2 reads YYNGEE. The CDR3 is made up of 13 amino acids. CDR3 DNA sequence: TGTGCCAGCAGCGTAGTAGGTGCAGATACGCAGTATTTT. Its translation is CASSVVGADTQYF.

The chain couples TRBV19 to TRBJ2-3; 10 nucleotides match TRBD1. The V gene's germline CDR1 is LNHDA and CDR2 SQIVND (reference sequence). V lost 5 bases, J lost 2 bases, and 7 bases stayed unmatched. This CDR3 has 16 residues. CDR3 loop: CASSPRQGAVTDTQYF. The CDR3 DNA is TGTGCCAGTAGTCCCCGACAGGGGGCCGTCACAGATACGCAGTATTTT.

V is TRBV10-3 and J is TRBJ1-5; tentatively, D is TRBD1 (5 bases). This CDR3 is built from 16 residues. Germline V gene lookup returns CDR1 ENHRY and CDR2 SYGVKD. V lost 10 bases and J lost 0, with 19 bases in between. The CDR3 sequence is CATSPSRDYSNQPQHF. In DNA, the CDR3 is TGTGCCACCTCCCCATCAAGGGACTATAGCAATCAGCCCCAGCATTTT.

The CDR3 bases are TGCGCCAGCAGCTTCGGGGTGCTCCAAGAGACCCAGTACTTC. As protein: CASSFGVLQETQYF. The chain couples TRBV5-1 to TRBJ2-5; weak D call: TRBD2 (5 bases). The CDR3 totals 14 residues. Germline V gene data show CDR1 as SGHRS and CDR2 as YFSETQ. Trimming removed 2 bases from V and 1 base from J, with 9 bases in between.

CDR3 bases: TGTGCCAGTGGACTAGCGGGAGTTGAGCAGTTCTTC. Residues: CASGLAGVEQFF. The chain employs TRBV19 and TRBJ2-1, with 13 bases fitting TRBD2. From germline, CDR1 is LNHDA and CDR2 SQIVND (reference sequence). The CDR3 totals 12 residues. The trim removed 8 bases at V and 9 bases at J, leaving 1 base unmatched.

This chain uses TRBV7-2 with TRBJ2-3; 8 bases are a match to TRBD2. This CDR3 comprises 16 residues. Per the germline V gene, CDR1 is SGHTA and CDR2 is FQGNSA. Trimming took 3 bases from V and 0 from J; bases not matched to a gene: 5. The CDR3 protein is CASSFGTRASTDTQYF. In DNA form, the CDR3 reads TGTGCCAGCAGCTTTGGGACTAGGGCTAGCACAGATACGCAGTATTTT.

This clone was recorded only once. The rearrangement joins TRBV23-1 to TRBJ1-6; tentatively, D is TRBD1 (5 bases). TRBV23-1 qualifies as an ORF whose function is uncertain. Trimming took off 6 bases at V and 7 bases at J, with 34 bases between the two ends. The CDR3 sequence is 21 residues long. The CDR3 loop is CASRDSGDGIPLGGQNSPLHF. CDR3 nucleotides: TGCGCCAGCAGGGACTCTGGGGACGGTATCCCACTAGGTGGCCAGAATTCACCCCTCCACTTT.

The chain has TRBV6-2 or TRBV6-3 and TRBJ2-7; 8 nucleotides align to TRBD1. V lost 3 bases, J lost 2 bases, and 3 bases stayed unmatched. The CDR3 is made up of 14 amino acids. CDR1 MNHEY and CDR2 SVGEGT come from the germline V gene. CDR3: CASSYRTGPYEQYF. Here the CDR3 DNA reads TGTGCCAGCAGTTATCGGACAGGGCCCTACGAGCAGTACTTC.

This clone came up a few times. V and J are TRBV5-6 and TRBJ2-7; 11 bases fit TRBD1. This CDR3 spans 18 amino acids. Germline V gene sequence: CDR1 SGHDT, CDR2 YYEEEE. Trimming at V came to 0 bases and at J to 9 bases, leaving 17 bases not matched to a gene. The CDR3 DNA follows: TGTGCCAGCAGCTTGGTTCGTCAGGGCGGACAGGGGGCAATAGGGCAGTACTTC. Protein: CASSLVRQGGQGAIGQYF.

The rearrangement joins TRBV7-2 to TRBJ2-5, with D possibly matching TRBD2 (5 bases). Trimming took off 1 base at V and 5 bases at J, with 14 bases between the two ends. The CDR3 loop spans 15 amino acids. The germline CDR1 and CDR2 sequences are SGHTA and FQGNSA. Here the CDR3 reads CASSLVSDSAETQYF. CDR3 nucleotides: TGTGCCAGCAGCTTAGTCTCGGATAGCGCGGAGACCCAGTACTTC.

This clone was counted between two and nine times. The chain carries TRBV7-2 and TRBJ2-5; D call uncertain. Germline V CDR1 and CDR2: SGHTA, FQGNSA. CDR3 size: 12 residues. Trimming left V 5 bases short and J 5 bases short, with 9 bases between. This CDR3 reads CASSQAEETQYF. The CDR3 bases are TGTGCCAGCAGCCAGGCGGAGGAGACCCAGTACTTC.

CDR3 DNA: TGTGCCAGTAGTAGGGGACTAGCGGGAGGGCCGGGTGAGCAGTTCTTC. The encoded protein is CASSRGLAGGPGEQFF. The chain is built from TRBV19 and TRBJ2-1, with 16 nucleotides matching TRBD2. The junction had 6 bases not matched to a gene; V was cut back by 4 bases and J by 9 bases. Looked up from germline, CDR1 is LNHDA and CDR2 is SQIVND (reference sequence). CDR3 length: 16 amino acids.

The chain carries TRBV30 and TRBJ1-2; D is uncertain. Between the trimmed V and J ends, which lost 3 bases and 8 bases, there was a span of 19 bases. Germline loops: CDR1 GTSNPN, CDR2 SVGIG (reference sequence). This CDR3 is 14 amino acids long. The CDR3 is CAWSLSPGHSGYTF. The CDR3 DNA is TGTGCCTGGAGCCTTTCTCCGGGCCACTCGGGCTACACCTTC.

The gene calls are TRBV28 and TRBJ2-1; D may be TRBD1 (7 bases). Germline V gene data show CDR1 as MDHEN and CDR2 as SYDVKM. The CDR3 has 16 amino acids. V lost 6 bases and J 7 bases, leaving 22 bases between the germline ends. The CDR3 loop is CASSPPAEGAWNEQFF. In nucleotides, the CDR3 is TGTGCCAGCAGCCCTCCCGCGGAGGGGGCATGGAATGAGCAGTTCTTC.

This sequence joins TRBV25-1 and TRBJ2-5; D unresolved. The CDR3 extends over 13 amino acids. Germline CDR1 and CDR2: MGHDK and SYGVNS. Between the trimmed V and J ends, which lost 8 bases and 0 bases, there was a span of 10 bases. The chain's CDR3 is CASRRLNQETQYF. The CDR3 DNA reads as TGTGCCAGCCGGCGGCTTAACCAAGAGACCCAGTACTTC.

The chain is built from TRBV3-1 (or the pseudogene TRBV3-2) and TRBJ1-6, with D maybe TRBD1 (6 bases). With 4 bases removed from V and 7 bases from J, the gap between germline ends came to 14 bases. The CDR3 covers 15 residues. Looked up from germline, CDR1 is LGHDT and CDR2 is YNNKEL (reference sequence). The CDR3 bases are TGTGCCAGCAGCCCTCGTGCAGGGGCGAATTCACCCCTCCACTTT. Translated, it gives CASSPRAGANSPLHF.

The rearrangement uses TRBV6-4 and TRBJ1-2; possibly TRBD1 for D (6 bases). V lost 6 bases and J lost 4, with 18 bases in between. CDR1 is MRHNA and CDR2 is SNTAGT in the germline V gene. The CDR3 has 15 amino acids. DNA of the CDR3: TGTGCCAGCAGAGTGGACAGCTCAATCCCCTATGGCTACACCTTC. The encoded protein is CASRVDSSIPYGYTF.

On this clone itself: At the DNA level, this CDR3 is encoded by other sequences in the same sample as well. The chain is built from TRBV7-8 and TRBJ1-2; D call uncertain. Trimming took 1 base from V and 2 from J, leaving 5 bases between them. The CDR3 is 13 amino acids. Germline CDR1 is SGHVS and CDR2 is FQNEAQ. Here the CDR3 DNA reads TGTGCCAGCAGCTTAGGCCAGAACTATGGCTACACCTTC. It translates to CASSLGQNYGYTF.

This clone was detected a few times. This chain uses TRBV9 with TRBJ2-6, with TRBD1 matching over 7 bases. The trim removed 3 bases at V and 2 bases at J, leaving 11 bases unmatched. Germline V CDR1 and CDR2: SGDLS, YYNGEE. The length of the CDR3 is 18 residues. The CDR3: CASSADPRQGAGANVLTF. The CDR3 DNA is TGTGCCAGCAGCGCGGATCCTCGCCAGGGGGCTGGGGCCAACGTCCTGACTTTC.

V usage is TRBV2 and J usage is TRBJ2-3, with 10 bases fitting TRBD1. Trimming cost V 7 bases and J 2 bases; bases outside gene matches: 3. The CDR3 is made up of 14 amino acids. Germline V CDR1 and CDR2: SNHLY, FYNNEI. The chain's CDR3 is CASKGQGDTDTQYF. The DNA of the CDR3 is TGTGCCAGCAAAGGACAGGGGGACACAGATACGCAGTATTTT.

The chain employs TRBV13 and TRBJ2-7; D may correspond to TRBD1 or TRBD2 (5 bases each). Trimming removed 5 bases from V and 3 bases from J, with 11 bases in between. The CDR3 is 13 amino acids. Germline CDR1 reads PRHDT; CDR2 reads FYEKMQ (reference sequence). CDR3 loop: CASSARDGYEQYF. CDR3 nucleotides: TGTGCCAGCAGCGCACGGGACGGCTACGAGCAGTACTTC.